This record looks at one TCR beta chain sequence and its context. The data belong to a study of control samples from healthy donors and cancer patients. V was clipped by 4 bases and J by 6 bases, with 14 bases between them. The CDR3 spans 13 residues. CDR1 and CDR2 (germline): SGDLS, YYNGEE. TCRdb keeps only in-frame clones here, not all; method: immunoSEQ multiplex PCR. The data show about 110,000 clones, approximately 80% seen once. The sequenced sample was blood. This receptor was obtained from a man aged 18 to 29 in good health. This chain links TRBV9 with TRBJ2-7; D is unclear. The CDR3 sequence is CASSSYLSGEQYF. CDR3 sequence (DNA): TGTGCCAGCAGCTCCTACTTGAGTGGCGAGCAGTACTTC.